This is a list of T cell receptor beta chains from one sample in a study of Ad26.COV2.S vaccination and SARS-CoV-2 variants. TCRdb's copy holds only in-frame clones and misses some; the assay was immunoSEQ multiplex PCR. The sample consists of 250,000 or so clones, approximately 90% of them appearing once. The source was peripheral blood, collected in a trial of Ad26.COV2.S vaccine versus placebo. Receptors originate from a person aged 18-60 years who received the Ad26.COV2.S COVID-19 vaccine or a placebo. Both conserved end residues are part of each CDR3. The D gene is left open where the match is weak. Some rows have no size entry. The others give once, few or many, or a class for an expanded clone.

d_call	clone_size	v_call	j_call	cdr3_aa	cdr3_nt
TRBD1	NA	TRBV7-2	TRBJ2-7	CASSLALRGRRGEQYF	TGTGCCAGCAGCTTAGCACTCAGGGGGCGCAGGGGCGAGCAGTACTTC
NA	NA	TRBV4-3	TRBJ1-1	CASSQGWENTEAFF	TGCGCCAGCAGCCAAGGGTGGGAGAACACTGAAGCTTTCTTT
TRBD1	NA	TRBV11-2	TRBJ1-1	CASSSGRGQGRESTEAFF	TGTGCCAGCAGCTCTGGGAGGGGACAGGGCCGAGAGAGCACTGAAGCTTTCTTT
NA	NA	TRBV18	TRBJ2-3	CASSLIDRASRGPVTQYF	TGTGCCAGCTCACTTATAGACCGGGCCTCGCGGGGACCAGTTACGCAGTATTTT
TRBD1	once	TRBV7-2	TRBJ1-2	CASSLEGTGIGGYTF	TGTGCCAGCAGCTTAGAGGGGACAGGGATAGGGGGCTACACCTTC
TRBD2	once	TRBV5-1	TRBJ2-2	CASSWGTSSSGELFF	TGCGCCAGCAGCTGGGGGACTAGCTCCTCCGGGGAGCTGTTTTTT
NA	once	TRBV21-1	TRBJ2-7	CASSKGPDRGISYEQYF	TGTGCTAGCAGCAAAGGACCGGACAGGGGAATCTCCTACGAGCAGTACTTC
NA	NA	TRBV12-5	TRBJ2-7	CASGLVLGGEANEQYF	TGTGCTAGTGGTTTGGTACTGGGGGGCGAAGCCAACGAGCAGTACTTC
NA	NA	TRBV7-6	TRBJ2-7	CASSFTLQGAYEQYF	TGTGCCAGCAGCTTTACGCTCCAGGGCGCCTACGAGCAGTACTTC
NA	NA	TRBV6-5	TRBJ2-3	CASSRPGTSTDTQYF	TGTGCCAGCAGCCGTCCCGGGACAAGCACAGATACGCAGTATTTT
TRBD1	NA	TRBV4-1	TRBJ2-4	CASSHGSRDRKNIQYF	TGCGCCAGCAGCCACGGATCCCGGGACAGAAAAAACATTCAGTACTTC
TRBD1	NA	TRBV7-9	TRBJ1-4	CASSLVPSFNRGSNEKLFF	TGTGCCAGCAGCTTAGTGCCCTCCTTTAACAGGGGGTCTAATGAAAAACTGTTTTTT
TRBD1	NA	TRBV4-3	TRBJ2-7	CASSQEWTGGAEQYF	TGCGCCAGCAGCCAAGAGTGGACAGGGGGCGCCGAGCAGTACTTC
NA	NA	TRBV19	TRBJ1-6	CASTTLEVINSPLHF	TGTGCCAGTACCACCCTCGAAGTAATTAATTCACCCCTCCACTTT
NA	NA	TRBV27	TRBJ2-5	CASSPPIEPDDKQETQYF	TGTGCCAGCAGCCCCCCGATTGAGCCCGATGATAAACAAGAGACCCAGTACTTC
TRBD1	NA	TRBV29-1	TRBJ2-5	CSVDPDRGGETQYF	TGCAGCGTTGACCCGGACAGGGGGGGGGAGACCCAGTACTTC
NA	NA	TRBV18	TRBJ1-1	CASSPSRSENTEAFF	TGTGCCAGCTCACCATCGAGGTCAGAGAACACTGAAGCTTTCTTT
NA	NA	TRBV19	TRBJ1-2	CASSTLAVNYGYTF	TGTGCCAGTAGTACTCTCGCGGTGAACTATGGCTACACCTTC